A selection of T cell receptor beta chains follows, all from one sample in a study of cytomegalovirus exposure and HLA in healthy donors. Sequencing was performed with immunoSEQ multiplex PCR; in TCRdb, only in-frame clones are kept and a portion is missing. Here the sample spans 190,000 or so clones, about 81% being singletons. The sample consisted of PBMCs. All receptors derive from a woman aged 45-65 years in good health and CMV-seropositive. Each CDR3 is given without its conserved first and last residue. Fields, in order: V gene, J gene, CDR3 protein.

V: TRBV7-7
J: TRBJ2-1
CDR3: ASSPGVVSYNEQF

V: TRBV28
J: TRBJ2-5
CDR3: ASSSGGRETQY

V: TRBV5-6
J: TRBJ2-3
CDR3: ASSLSGRVGTDTQY

V: TRBV5-1
J: TRBJ1-5
CDR3: ASSSGEHQPQH

V: TRBV13
J: TRBJ1-1
CDR3: ASSQESFDRGRVNTEAF

V: TRBV2
J: TRBJ2-5
CDR3: ASVAGEETQY

V: TRBV7-9
J: TRBJ1-6
CDR3: ASSFSQGDNSPLH

V: TRBV1
J: TRBJ1-1
CDR3: TSSRIAKGQIPDTEAF

V: TRBV7-2
J: TRBJ1-1
CDR3: ASSLESGQLEAF

V: TRBV23-1
J: TRBJ2-2
CDR3: ASSLSGWTMNTGELF

V: TRBV28
J: TRBJ1-3
CDR3: ASSGGQGAPGNTIY

V: TRBV12-5
J: TRBJ2-3
CDR3: ASGIAGSTDTQY

V: TRBV11-3
J: TRBJ2-6
CDR3: ASSITGAGANVLT

V: TRBV7-9
J: TRBJ2-3
CDR3: ASSFAGTGGKDTQY

V: TRBV7-9
J: TRBJ2-7
CDR3: ASSWATGTGFEQY

V: TRBV27
J: TRBJ2-1
CDR3: ASSFTPPWVSRIYNEQF

V: TRBV6-4
J: TRBJ2-1
CDR3: ASSDHRTGSLNEQF

V: TRBV18
J: TRBJ1-2
CDR3: ASSASYRESYGYT